The 3 T cell receptor beta chains given below trace back to one sample, sequenced in a study of shared clonotypes between healthy human individuals. The method was immunoSEQ multiplex PCR; TCRdb's version includes in-frame clones alone and lacks a portion of them. Of about 800,000 clones listed, 96% are singletons. Naive CD8 cells lacked CD45RO, underwent positive selection for CCR7 and left out terminally differentiated effector memory CD45RA+ cells. The sample taken for sequencing was naive CD8+ T cells sorted from blood. The receptor set was obtained from a man aged 25 to 40 in good health.

This chain joins TRBV28 and TRBJ2-1, with D perhaps matching TRBD1 (6 bases). V lost 4 bases and J 7 bases, leaving 14 bases between the germline ends. CDR1 and CDR2 (germline): MDHEN, SYDVKM. There are 14 residues in the CDR3. CDR3 in amino acids: CASSSETGSNEQFF. The CDR3 DNA follows: TGTGCCAGCAGTTCAGAGACAGGTTCGAATGAGCAGTTCTTC.

The chain links TRBV25-1 to TRBJ1-1; tentative D call: TRBD1 (6 bases). Trimming took off 8 bases at V and 6 bases at J, with 10 bases between the two ends. This CDR3 comprises 11 residues. Germline lookup yields CDR1 MGHDK and CDR2 SYGVNS. The CDR3 sequence: CASFRGAEAFF. In nucleotides, the CDR3 is TGTGCCAGCTTCAGGGGTGCTGAAGCTTTCTTT. The full variable domain, with the rest looked up from reference TRBV25-1 and TRBJ1-1, is EADIYQTPRYLVIGTGKKITLECSQTMGHDKMYWYQQDPGMELHLIHYSYGVNSTEKGDLSSESTVSRIRTEHFPLTLESARPSHTSQYLCASFRGAEAFFGQGTRLTVV.

This chain uses TRBV27 with TRBJ2-7; 11 bases match TRBD2. CDR3 length: 15 amino acids. The germline CDR1 and CDR2 sequences are MNHEY and SMNVEV (reference sequence). With V trimmed by 8 bases and J by 3 bases, 9 bases remained unmatched. The CDR3 loop is CASEKGLAVNYEQYF. The CDR3 bases are TGTGCCAGCGAAAAGGGACTAGCGGTAAACTACGAGCAGTACTTC.